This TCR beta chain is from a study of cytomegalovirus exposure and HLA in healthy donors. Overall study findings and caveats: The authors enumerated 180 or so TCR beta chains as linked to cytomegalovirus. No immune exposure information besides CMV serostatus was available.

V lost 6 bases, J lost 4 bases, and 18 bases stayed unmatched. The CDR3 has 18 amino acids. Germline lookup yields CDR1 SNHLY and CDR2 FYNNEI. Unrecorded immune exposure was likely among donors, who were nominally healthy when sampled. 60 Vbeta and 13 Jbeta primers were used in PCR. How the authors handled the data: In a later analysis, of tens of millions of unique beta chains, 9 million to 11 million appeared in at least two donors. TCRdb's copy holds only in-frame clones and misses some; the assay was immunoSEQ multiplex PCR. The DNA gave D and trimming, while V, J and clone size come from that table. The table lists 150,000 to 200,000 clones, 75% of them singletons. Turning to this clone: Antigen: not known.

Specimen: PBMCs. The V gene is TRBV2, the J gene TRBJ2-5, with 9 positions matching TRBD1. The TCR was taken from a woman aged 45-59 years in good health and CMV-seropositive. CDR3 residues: CASSHDKEMTGGGETQYF. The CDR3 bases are TGTGCCAGCAGCCATGACAAAGAAATGACAGGGGGAGGAGAGACCCAGTACTTC. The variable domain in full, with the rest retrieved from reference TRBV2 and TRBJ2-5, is EPEVTQTPSHQVTQMGQEVILRCVPISNHLYFYWYRQILGQKVEFLVSFYNNEISEKSEIFDDQFSVERPDGSNFTLKIRSTKLEDSAMYFCASSHDKEMTGGGETQYFGPGTRLLVL.